These T cell receptor beta chains were read from a single sample in a study of T cell responses to AZD1222 COVID-19 vaccine. Libraries were prepared by immunoSEQ multiplex PCR; TCRdb keeps only in-frame clonotypes and omits some of them. Here the sample spans some 150,000 clones, about 90% being singletons. Specimen: peripheral blood, collected on day 0 of MenACWY control vaccination. The source of these receptors is an adult in good health. The CDR3 runs from the conserved cysteine through the conserved F or W. Each record gives: V gene, J gene, clone size, D gene, CDR3 protein, CDR3 DNA. A D gene is named only where the DNA matches it firmly. Clone size is shown for a subset of rows, as once, few, many or a class of expanded clone.

>TRBV18|TRBJ2-3|.|.
CASSPRGASTDTQYF
TGTGCCAGCTCACCACGGGGGGCTAGCACAGATACGCAGTATTTT
>TRBV6-4|TRBJ1-1|once|.
CASSDSPNTEAFF
TGTGCCAGCAGTGACTCGCCGAACACTGAAGCTTTCTTT
>TRBV27|TRBJ1-5|.|.
CASSIPQGPMHF
TGTGCCAGCAGTATCCCACAGGGACCCATGCATTTT
>TRBV6-5|TRBJ1-3|few|.
CAAATQGSGNTIYF
TGTGCCGCGGCGACTCAGGGATCTGGAAACACCATATATTTT
>TRBV9|TRBJ1-2|once|TRBD1
CASSPRGGTGTQSYGYTF
TGTGCCAGCAGCCCTAGGGGGGGGACAGGGACCCAATCCTATGGCTACACCTTC
>TRBV5-1|TRBJ1-1|.|.
CASSFGQGEAFF
TGCGCCAGCAGCTTCGGGCAGGGCGAAGCTTTCTTT
>TRBV4-3|TRBJ1-5|.|.
CASSQGVGPRDQPQHF
TGCGCCAGCAGCCAAGGCGTCGGGCCTAGGGATCAGCCCCAGCATTTT
>TRBV7-7|TRBJ1-5|few|.
CASSYGIDQPQHF
TGTGCTAGCAGCTACGGAATTGATCAGCCCCAGCATTTT
>TRBV5-1|TRBJ1-2|.|.
CASTQPGTPVGYTF
TGCGCCAGCACTCAACCCGGGACACCCGTAGGCTACACCTTC
>TRBV27|TRBJ2-7|few|.
CASSSGTSAYEQYF
TGTGCCAGCAGTTCCGGGACATCAGCCTACGAGCAGTACTTC